This TCR beta chain is drawn from a study of blood T cell repertoires in COVID-19. Turning to the study itself: Acute and convalescent COVID-19 samples came from the United States, Italy and Spain. T cells, B-cell-depleted T cells, or PBMCs supplied cDNA or gDNA.

Seattle researchers signed up patients amid active infection and tracked them longitudinally. As processed by the authors: Amplified reference gene primers provided the basis for estimating nucleated cell counts. The assay was immunoSEQ multiplex PCR, and TCRdb's table has in-frame clones only and misses some. The D gene and trimming were derived from the DNA, and the V and J assignments and clone size from that table. The sample lists about 76,000 clones, 75% to 85% seen once, with 9.6% in the top ten. The TCR comes from a man in his fifties with COVID-19, enrolled during active disease. The material sequenced was peripheral blood.

CDR3 DNA: TGCAGCGTCCGGACAGGGTGGGGGAACACTGAAGCTTTCTTT. Protein: CSVRTGWGNTEAFF. This sequence joins TRBV29-1 and TRBJ1-1, with TRBD1 matching over 8 bases. Germline V CDR1 and CDR2: SQVTM, ANQGSEA. V shed 6 bases, J shed 1 base, and the junction held 7 bases outside the gene matches. This CDR3 spans 14 amino acids.